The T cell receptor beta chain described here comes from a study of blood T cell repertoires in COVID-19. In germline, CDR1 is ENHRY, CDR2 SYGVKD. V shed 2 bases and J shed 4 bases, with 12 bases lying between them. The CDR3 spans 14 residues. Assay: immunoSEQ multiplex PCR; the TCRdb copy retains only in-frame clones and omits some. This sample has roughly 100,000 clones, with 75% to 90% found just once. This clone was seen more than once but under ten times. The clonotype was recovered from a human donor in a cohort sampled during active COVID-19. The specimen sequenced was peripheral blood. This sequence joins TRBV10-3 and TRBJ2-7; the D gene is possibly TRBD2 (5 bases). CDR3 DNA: TGTGCCATCAGTGAGGAGGGCAAGGCGTACGAGCAGTACTTC. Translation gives CAISEEGKAYEQYF.